Shown below are 16 T cell receptor beta chains from a single sample sequenced in a study of T cell repertoires in cytomegalovirus infection. Each CDR3 protein gets one entry after TCRdb re-called the reads with MiXCR. The sample lists approximately 200,000 distinct CDR3 sequences, approximately 30% seen once, with roughly 31% in the top ten. The sample taken for sequencing was PBMCs. Receptor source: a human donor in good health (CMV status not recorded). Some clones in this sample may be carry-over from other donors' samples.

This clonotype was seen at least ten times. In nucleotides, the CDR3 is TGTGCCAGCAGTCCGTTAAGAGAGACCCAGTACTTC. Its protein is CASSPLRETQYF. This chain joins TRBV12-3 or TRBV12-4 and TRBJ2-5; D remains unclear. The CDR3 loop spans 12 amino acids. V lost 5 bases to trimming and J lost 4 bases, with 8 bases between them.

The chain couples TRBV5-4 to TRBJ2-5, with D tentatively TRBD2 (6 bases). The germline V and J ends were trimmed by 0 bases and 5 bases, with 14 bases remaining between them. Germline V gene sequence: CDR1 SGHNT, CDR2 YYREEE (reference sequence). CDR3 length: 15 amino acids. The CDR3 nucleotides read TGTGCCAGCAGCTTGGGTCCTAGCGAGGCTGAGACCCAGTACTTC. Amino acid sequence: CASSLGPSEAETQYF.

This clonotype came up many times. The chain links TRBV7-2 to TRBJ1-6; D ambiguous. The germline CDR1 and CDR2 sequences are SGHTA and FQGNSA. The CDR3 length is 13 residues. The V and J ends lost 5 bases and 10 bases respectively, with 12 bases between them. CDR3 amino acids: CASSLPEASPLHF. CDR3 bases: TGTGCCAGCAGCCTACCGGAGGCCTCACCCCTCCACTTT.

The chain links TRBV19 to TRBJ1-1; TRBD1 might be the D (6 bases). V lost 3 bases and J lost 2, with 10 bases in between. Germline assignment: CDR1 LNHDA and CDR2 SQIVND (reference sequence). The CDR3 contains 14 residues. CDR3: CASSIQGSNTEAFF. The CDR3 region has the DNA TGTGCCAGTAGTATCCAGGGGTCTAACACTGAAGCTTTCTTT. Variable domain in full (rest from reference TRBV19 and TRBJ1-1): DGGITQSPKYLFRKEGQNVTLSCEQNLNHDAMYWYRQDPGQGLRLIYYSQIVNDFQKGDIAEGYSVSREKKESFPLTVTSAQKNPTAFYLCASSIQGSNTEAFFGQGTRLTVV.

This clonotype came up a few times. This chain connects TRBV7-8 to TRBJ2-7; TRBD2 agrees at 11 bases. The germline gives CDR1 SGHVS, CDR2 FQNEAQ. This CDR3 spans 15 amino acids. Trimming took 5 bases from V and 1 from J; bases not matched to a gene: 4. For the CDR3, the DNA is TGTGCCAGCAGCCTCGGGACTAGCGGATCCTACGAGCAGTACTTC. Translated, it gives CASSLGTSGSYEQYF.

The table lists this clonotype with a few counts. The chain carries TRBV28 and TRBJ2-7, with 9 bases identical to TRBD2. Looked up from germline, CDR1 is MDHEN and CDR2 is SYDVKM. V was pared by 7 bases and J by 5 bases, with 12 bases of the junction left unmatched. This CDR3 region has 15 residues. The CDR3 DNA is TGTGCCAGCACCCCTCCGGGACTAGCCTCAAACGAGCAGTACTTC. Protein sequence: CASTPPGLASNEQYF.

This clonotype was recorded many times. The chain carries TRBV5-4 and TRBJ2-1; TRBD1 might be the D (5 bases). CDR1 SGHNT and CDR2 YYREEE come from the germline V gene (reference sequence). This CDR3 is built from 15 residues. The germline V and J ends were trimmed by 0 bases and 0 bases, with 7 bases remaining between them. The CDR3 region has the DNA TGTGCCAGCAGCTTGGACAGGAGCTCCTACAATGAGCAGTTCTTC. Encoded protein: CASSLDRSSYNEQFF.

CDR3 bases: TGTGCCAGCAGCCGAGGGTGGGGAGCGAACACCGGGGAGCTGTTTTTT. Translated, it gives CASSRGWGANTGELFF. The chain has TRBV11-2 and TRBJ2-2; weak D call: TRBD2 (5 bases). The CDR3 is 16 amino acids. V lost 5 bases and J 0 bases, leaving 13 bases between the germline ends. The germline V gene has CDR1 SGHAT and CDR2 FQNNGV.

This clonotype appeared a few times. J is TRBJ1-1 and V is TRBV7-2; no clear D gene. The CDR3 totals 14 residues. The V end lost 1 base, the J end lost 3 bases, and 9 bases lay between the germline ends. Germline-derived CDR1 and CDR2 are SGHTA and FQGNSA. The CDR3 region has the DNA TGTGCCAGCAGCTTAGTGAGGGCAGACACTGAAGCTTTCTTT. It translates to CASSLVRADTEAFF.

The J gene is TRBJ2-1, the V gene TRBV2, with 9 bases fitting TRBD1. Germline loops: CDR1 SNHLY, CDR2 FYNNEI. Trimming at V came to 6 bases and at J to 5 bases, leaving 11 bases not matched to a gene. The CDR3 spans 16 residues. CDR3 sequence reads: CASRPLTGGVDNEQFF. The CDR3 DNA reads as TGTGCCAGCAGGCCTCTTACAGGGGGCGTCGACAATGAGCAGTTCTTC.

This chain joins TRBV7-3 and TRBJ2-1; tentatively, D is TRBD1 (6 bases). Germline V gene lookup returns CDR1 SGHTA and CDR2 FQGTGA. The CDR3 contains 14 residues. V dropped 4 bases and J dropped 7 bases, with 14 bases sitting between them. CDR3 sequence: CASSSGEYRNEQFF. The CDR3 DNA reads as TGTGCCAGCAGCTCAGGGGAATACAGGAATGAGCAGTTCTTC.

V gene TRBV7-9 combines with J gene TRBJ1-1; D gene unclear. The CDR3 runs to 12 residues. With 5 bases removed from V and 8 bases from J, the gap between germline ends came to 12 bases. CDR1 is SEHNR, CDR2 FQNEAQ, per germline (reference sequence). This CDR3 reads CASSPSIAEAFF. The CDR3 DNA follows: TGTGCCAGCAGCCCCTCGATAGCAGAAGCTTTCTTT.

A word on this clonotype: The junction shows a germline mismatch at one end, possibly a read error. The rearrangement uses TRBV4-1 and TRBJ2-1, with 9 bases fitting TRBD1. This CDR3 comprises 15 residues. Germline lookup yields CDR1 MGHRA and CDR2 YSYEKL. CDR3 in amino acids: CASSSGTGNYNGQFF. CDR3 DNA sequence: TGCGCCAGCAGCTCCGGGACAGGGAATTACAATGGGCAGTTCTTC.

This clonotype was seen many times. J is TRBJ1-5 and V is TRBV7-2; maybe TRBD1 (5 bases). Per germline, CDR1 SGHTA and CDR2 FQGNSA. Trimming shortened V by 5 bases and J by 3 bases, and 8 bases separated the two germline ends. This CDR3 contains 13 residues. CDR3 loop: CASSQGFNQPQHF. The CDR3 DNA reads as TGTGCCAGCAGCCAGGGTTTCAATCAGCCCCAGCATTTT.

This chain connects TRBV27 to TRBJ2-1; D possibly corresponds to TRBD1 (5 bases). The CDR3 sequence is 15 residues long. Trimming removed 5 bases at V and 0 bases at J, with 11 bases between. In germline, CDR1 is MNHEY, CDR2 SMNVEV (reference sequence). The CDR3 protein is CASSPSDISYNEQFF. The CDR3 region has the DNA TGTGCCAGCAGTCCCTCGGACATCTCCTACAATGAGCAGTTCTTC.

The chain is built from TRBV27 and TRBJ2-7; no reliable D call. This CDR3 region has 13 residues. V dropped 4 bases and J dropped 3 bases, with 10 bases sitting between them. The germline V gene has CDR1 MNHEY and CDR2 SMNVEV (reference sequence). The CDR3 DNA reads as TGTGCCAGCAGTTATAATCCCTTCTACGAGCAGTACTTC. Its translation: CASSYNPFYEQYF.